What follows are 21 T cell receptor beta chains derived from one specimen sequenced in a study of shared clonotypes between healthy human individuals. The assay was immunoSEQ multiplex PCR, and TCRdb's table has in-frame clones only and misses some. This sample has some 600,000 clones, with approximately 96% found just once. It was CD45RO-negative cells, positively selected for CCR7, that made up naive CD8 cells, with terminally differentiated effector memory CD45RA+ cells excluded. Sequencing was done on a sample of naive CD8+ T cells sorted from blood. These receptors were obtained from a woman in her twenties or thirties in good health.

The gene calls are TRBV6-6 and TRBJ2-2; D call uncertain. CDR3 length: 15 amino acids. V was trimmed by 1 base and J by 4 bases, leaving 10 bases between them. Germline CDR1 is MNHNY and CDR2 is SVGAGI (reference sequence). CDR3 in DNA: TGTGCCAGCAGTTACTACAGAGAACTCACCGGGGAGCTGTTTTTT. Translated, it gives CASSYYRELTGELFF.

The gene calls are TRBV4-1 and TRBJ1-1; the D gene is possibly TRBD1 (5 bases). The germline V and J ends were trimmed by 0 bases and 4 bases, with 12 bases remaining between them. This CDR3 comprises 15 residues. The germline V gene encodes CDR1 MGHRA and CDR2 YSYEKL. CDR3 sequence: CASSQDVGEGTEAFF. Written as DNA, the CDR3 is TGCGCCAGCAGCCAAGATGTAGGGGAGGGCACTGAAGCTTTCTTT.

The chain employs TRBV9 and TRBJ2-5, with TRBD2 matching 8 bases. The trim removed 3 bases at V and 5 bases at J, leaving 12 bases unmatched. Germline CDR1 SGDLS, CDR2 YYNGEE. The CDR3 is made up of 16 amino acids. DNA for the CDR3: TGTGCCAGCAGCGCAGGACTAGCAGGCGTAGGGGAGACCCAGTACTTC. Translated, it gives CASSAGLAGVGETQYF.

This chain uses TRBV29-1 with TRBJ1-1; D gene unclear. V was clipped by 8 bases and J by 0 bases, with 10 bases between them. Germline lookup yields CDR1 SQVTM and CDR2 ANQGSEA. The CDR3 covers 12 residues. The DNA for the CDR3 is TGCAGCTACAGAACCCTGAACACTGAAGCTTTCTTT. As protein: CSYRTLNTEAFF. The full variable domain, with the rest looked up from reference TRBV29-1 and TRBJ1-1, is SAVISQKPSRDICQRGTSLTIQCQVDSQVTMMFWYRQQPGQSLTLIATANQGSEATYESGFVIDKFPISRPNLTFSTLTVSNMSPEDSSIYLCSYRTLNTEAFFGQGTRLTVV.

The chain employs TRBV29-1 and TRBJ2-7; 8 positions agree with TRBD1. The CDR3 runs 14 residues. Germline trimming cut 5 bases from V and 2 bases from J; bases unmatched to any gene: 8. Germline V gene lookup returns CDR1 SQVTM and CDR2 ANQGSEA. The CDR3 nucleotides are TGCAGCGTTCTCACAGGGGGTCAAGCCTACGAGCAGTACTTC. This encodes CSVLTGGQAYEQYF.

The rearrangement uses TRBV6-5 and TRBJ1-1; TRBD1 aligns across 7 bases. V was clipped by 6 bases and J by 5 bases; unmatched bases: 6. The germline V gene encodes CDR1 MNHEY and CDR2 SVGAGI. This CDR3 region has 13 residues. The CDR3 nucleotides are TGTGCCAGCAGCCACTGGACAGGAACTGAAGCTTTCTTT. It yields the protein CASSHWTGTEAFF.

The chain joins TRBV28 to TRBJ1-3; a possible D gene is TRBD1 (6 bases). Germline V CDR1 and CDR2: MDHEN, SYDVKM. Trimming took 5 bases from V and 1 from J, leaving 15 bases between them. The CDR3 has 16 residues. The CDR3 reads CASSNLQGMSGNTIYF. CDR3 nucleotide sequence: TGTGCCAGCAGTAACCTACAGGGTATGTCTGGAAACACCATATATTTT. The whole variable domain, filled in from reference TRBV28 and TRBJ1-3, reads DVKVTQSSRYLVKRTGEKVFLECVQDMDHENMFWYRQDPGLGLRLIYFSYDVKMKEKGDIPEGYSVSREKKERFSLILESASTNQTSMYLCASSNLQGMSGNTIYFGEGSWLTVV.

The gene calls are TRBV2 and TRBJ2-1; 15 bases match TRBD2. The CDR3 is made up of 16 amino acids. Germline loops: CDR1 SNHLY, CDR2 FYNNEI. The junction had 3 bases not matched to a gene; V was cut back by 1 base and J by 8 bases. CDR3 DNA sequence: TGTGCCAGCAGTGAAGGGACTAGCGGGAGGGGCTATGAGCAGTTCTTC. Translated, it gives CASSEGTSGRGYEQFF.

J is TRBJ2-2 and V is TRBV5-6, with 10 bases identical to TRBD1. The trim removed 2 bases at V and 5 bases at J, leaving 3 bases unmatched. Germline values: CDR1 SGHDT, CDR2 YYEEEE. The CDR3 covers 15 residues. The CDR3 reads CASSFGTGVTGELFF. The DNA for the CDR3 is TGTGCCAGCAGCTTTGGGACAGGGGTGACCGGGGAGCTGTTTTTT.

As to this clone: Distinct nucleotide sequences in the sample also encode this CDR3. The chain combines TRBV28 with TRBJ2-7; D remains unclear. Germline V gives CDR1 MDHEN, CDR2 SYDVKM. The CDR3 is 12 residues long. The V end was cut by 5 bases, the J end by 4 bases, with 9 bases between. CDR3 sequence reads: CASSPRGYEQYF. The CDR3 region has the DNA TGTGCCAGCAGTCCCCGCGGATACGAGCAGTACTTC. Together with reference TRBV28 and TRBJ2-7, the CDR3 gives the full variable domain: DVKVTQSSRYLVKRTGEKVFLECVQDMDHENMFWYRQDPGLGLRLIYFSYDVKMKEKGDIPEGYSVSREKKERFSLILESASTNQTSMYLCASSPRGYEQYFGPGTRLTVT.

The V gene is TRBV19, the J gene TRBJ2-7; D perhaps matches TRBD1 (6 bases). This CDR3 spans 15 amino acids. V shed 3 bases and J shed 3 bases, with 15 bases lying between them. Germline CDR1 is LNHDA and CDR2 is SQIVND (reference sequence). CDR3 DNA sequence: TGTGCCAGTAGTATCTGGGACACCTTGGGCTACGAGCAGTACTTC. It yields the protein CASSIWDTLGYEQYF.

The chain is built from TRBV5-1 and TRBJ2-7, with 9 bases matching TRBD2. Germline lookup yields CDR1 SGHRS and CDR2 YFSETQ. J was trimmed by 2 bases and V by 5 bases; bases with no gene match: 2. CDR3 length: 13 amino acids. In DNA form, the CDR3 reads TGCGCCAGCAGGCGGGAGGGAACCTACGAGCAGTACTTC. Amino acid sequence: CASRREGTYEQYF.

This chain connects TRBV5-6 to TRBJ2-7; 8 nucleotides match TRBD1. Germline V lookup: CDR1 SGHDT, CDR2 YYEEEE. Trimming removed 2 bases from V and 5 bases from J; junction bases left unmatched: 6. This CDR3 has 14 amino acids. The CDR3 DNA sequence: TGTGCCAGCAGCTTTCAGGGGGCGCTAAACGAGCAGTACTTC. Amino acid sequence: CASSFQGALNEQYF.

The chain is built from TRBV25-1 and TRBJ2-5; D gene unclear. CDR1 is MGHDK, CDR2 SYGVNS, per germline. Between the trimmed V and J ends, which lost 3 bases and 5 bases, there was a span of 7 bases. This CDR3 is 12 amino acids long. CDR3 loop: CASSDPQETQYF. CDR3 coding DNA: TGTGCCAGCAGTGACCCACAGGAGACCCAGTACTTC.

The chain recombines TRBV14 with TRBJ1-2; D not resolved. Between the trimmed V and J ends, which lost 1 base and 5 bases, there was a span of 17 bases. This CDR3 region has 16 residues. CDR1 and CDR2 from the germline V gene are SGHDN and FVKESK. CDR3 protein: CASSQGGEGFRYGYTF. The CDR3 DNA follows: TGTGCCAGCAGCCAAGGCGGGGAGGGCTTCAGATATGGCTACACCTTC. Variable domain in full (rest from reference TRBV14 and TRBJ1-2): EAGVTQFPSHSVIEKGQTVTLRCDPISGHDNLYWYRRVMGKEIKFLLHFVKESKQDESGMPNNRFLAERTGGTYSTLKVQPAELEDSGVYFCASSQGGEGFRYGYTFGSGTRLTVV.

The V and J genes are TRBV10-1 and TRBJ1-3; a possible D gene is TRBD1 (5 bases). The CDR3 is 14 residues long. CDR1 is WNHNN, CDR2 SYGVQD, per germline (reference sequence). V lost 4 bases, J lost 4 bases, and 11 bases lay in between. CDR3 protein: CASSVTAFGNTIYF. CDR3 bases: TGCGCCAGCAGTGTGACAGCCTTCGGAAACACCATATATTTT.

The chain recombines TRBV5-4 with TRBJ1-1; TRBD1 matches at 8 bases. V trimming: 4 bases; J trimming: 8 bases; junction bases outside the gene matches: 4. Germline V gene lookup returns CDR1 SGHNT and CDR2 YYREEE (reference sequence). The CDR3 contains 12 residues. The CDR3, as DNA: TGTGCCAGCAGCCAGACAGGGGAAGAAGCTTTCTTT. This codes for CASSQTGEEAFF.

The V call is TRBV13, the J call TRBJ2-7; 8 bases are shared with TRBD1. Germline V gene data show CDR1 as PRHDT and CDR2 as FYEKMQ (reference sequence). J lost 0 bases, V lost 4 bases, and 2 bases had no gene match. CDR3 length: 14 residues. The CDR3 sequence is CASSYRGISYEQYF. In DNA, the CDR3 is TGTGCCAGCAGCTACAGGGGGATCTCCTACGAGCAGTACTTC.

This chain uses TRBV6-5 with TRBJ1-5; unclear D gene. CDR3 size: 15 residues. Between the trimmed V and J ends, which lost 2 bases and 7 bases, there was a span of 15 bases. Per germline, CDR1 MNHEY and CDR2 SVGAGI. The CDR3 nucleotides are TGTGCCAGCAGTTACAGTCAGAACGGTGGACAGCCCCAGCATTTT. It is translated as CASSYSQNGGQPQHF.

The chain carries TRBV4-1 and TRBJ2-3, with 11 bases identical to TRBD2. CDR3 size: 18 residues. J lost 6 bases, V lost 4 bases, and 15 bases had no gene match. Germline lookup yields CDR1 MGHRA and CDR2 YSYEKL. CDR3 protein: CASSPKPPGLAARDTQYF. CDR3 in DNA: TGCGCCAGCAGCCCGAAACCACCGGGACTAGCGGCCAGGGATACGCAGTATTTT.

This chain joins TRBV9 and TRBJ2-5; 7 nucleotides agree with TRBD2. J gave up 4 bases and V 0 bases, and 12 bases lay outside the gene matches. Germline values: CDR1 SGDLS, CDR2 YYNGEE. CDR3 length: 17 residues. CDR3 residues: CASSVGLLREGGETQYF. The CDR3 nucleotides read TGTGCCAGCAGCGTAGGGCTTTTGAGGGAGGGTGGAGAGACCCAGTACTTC.